A selection of T cell receptor beta chains follows, all from one sample in a study of blood T cell repertoires in COVID-19. Profiled with immunoSEQ multiplex PCR; TCRdb holds only in-frame clones, not every one. In the table there are some 120,000 clones, around 82% of which are singletons. The sequenced sample consisted of peripheral blood. The receptors here all came from an elderly man with active or convalescent COVID-19. CDR3s include the opening cysteine and the closing phenylalanine or tryptophan. The D gene is left open where the match is weak. The size of a clone is reported for some rows only, either as once, few or many, or as a class for expanded clones.

>.|.|TRBV6-2/TRBV6-3|TRBJ2-7
TGTGCCAGCAGTTTCCAGGGCTACGAGCAGTACTTC
CASSFQGYEQYF
>.|TRBD1|TRBV28|TRBJ2-7
TGTGCCAGCCGATCCCCCCAGGGGGCGGCCTACGAGCAGTACTTC
CASRSPQGAAYEQYF
>.|TRBD1|TRBV2|TRBJ1-6
TGTGCCGGGTCCCGGGGACAGGGCTATTCACCCCTCCACTTT
CAGSRGQGYSPLHF
>once|TRBD1|TRBV5-6|TRBJ2-7
TGTGCCAGCAGCCCAGTTGGGGACAGGGTGGACGAGCAGTACTTC
CASSPVGDRVDEQYF
>.|TRBD2|TRBV12-3/TRBV12-4|TRBJ2-1
TGTGCCAGCGGGGGGAGGGGCTACAATGAGCAGTTCTTC
CASGGRGYNEQFF
>.|.|TRBV6-5|TRBJ1-1
TGTGCCAGCAGTCGCCGAGACACTGAAGCTTTCTTT
CASSRRDTEAFF
>.|TRBD2|TRBV29-1|TRBJ2-1
TGCAGCGTATGGACTAGCGGGGGGGCGGTTGAGCAGTTCTTC
CSVWTSGGAVEQFF
>.|.|TRBV4-2|TRBJ1-2
TGTGCCAGCAGCCAAGATGGGCAGGGGAGCCTCCTTGGCTACACCTTC
CASSQDGQGSLLGYTF
>.|.|TRBV2|TRBJ1-2
TGTGCCACCTCCGCCCTCGGGGGCTACACCTTC
CATSALGGYTF
>few|TRBD1|TRBV2|TRBJ2-7
TGTGCCAGCGGAACACAGGGGGTTCCCTACGAGCAGTACTTC
CASGTQGVPYEQYF
>.|TRBD1|TRBV29-1|TRBJ2-5
TGCAGCGTTGGGGGACAGGGGAAGACCCAGTACTTC
CSVGGQGKTQYF
>.|TRBD2|TRBV6-1|TRBJ2-5
TGTGCCAGCAGTGAGGGGCGAGGGACTAAAGAGACCCAGTACTTC
CASSEGRGTKETQYF
>.|TRBD1|TRBV28|TRBJ1-5
TGTGCCAGCAGTTTATTAGGGACAGGGGACCAGCCCCAGCATTTT
CASSLLGTGDQPQHF
>.|TRBD1|TRBV18|TRBJ1-3
TGTGCCAGCTCACCACCCACAGGGGCAGGAAACACCATATATTTT
CASSPPTGAGNTIYF
>.|TRBD2|TRBV7-8|TRBJ2-1
TGTGCCAGCAGCACCTTTCCCCCGGGACTAAGAAAAGGTGAGCAGTTCTTC
CASSTFPPGLRKGEQFF
>.|.|TRBV27|TRBJ2-7
TGTGCCAGCAGTACCCACGGTGGCGAGCAGTACTTC
CASSTHGGEQYF
>.|.|TRBV3-1/TRBV3-2|TRBJ1-3
TGTGCCAGCAGCCAAGAGAGGATGTTCTCTGGAAACACCATATATTTT
CASSQERMFSGNTIYF
>.|TRBD1|TRBV28|TRBJ2-7
TGTGCCAGCAGCCCACGACAGGGTGCCTACGAGCAGTACTTC
CASSPRQGAYEQYF
>.|.|TRBV4-1|TRBJ1-4
TGCGCCAGCAGGCGGGCAACTAATGAAAAACTGTTTTTT
CASRRATNEKLFF
>.|.|TRBV24-1|TRBJ1-1
TGTGCCACCAGTGACCCTGTCTTGACTGAAGCTTTCTTT
CATSDPVLTEAFF
>.|TRBD2|TRBV5-1|TRBJ2-1
TGCGCCAGCAGCTTGGCGGCGGGGGTCTCCTACAATGAGCAGTTCTTC
CASSLAAGVSYNEQFF
>.|TRBD1|TRBV4-1|TRBJ2-1
TGCGCCAGCGAGCCAAGAAGGACAGGGTCGGGCAATGAGCAGTTCTTC
CASEPRRTGSGNEQFF
>.|.|TRBV21-1|TRBJ2-5
TGTGCCAGCAGCAGAAGACAGGGGGCCCCTTCGGAAGAGACCCAGTACTTC
CASSRRQGAPSEETQYF
>.|.|TRBV19|TRBJ2-1
TGTGCCAGTAGTCCTCGGGACTGGAAAGAGCAGTTCTTC
CASSPRDWKEQFF
>many|.|TRBV10-3|TRBJ2-5
TGTGCCATCAGTGAGTCGTTCCGGGTCGGGCAAGAGACCCAGTACTTC
CAISESFRVGQETQYF
>.|.|TRBV5-1|TRBJ2-7
TGCGCCAGCAGCCTTGTCCCGGACAACTCCTACGAGCAGTACTTC
CASSLVPDNSYEQYF
>few|.|TRBV3-1/TRBV3-2|TRBJ2-4
TGTGCCAGCAGCCAAGTTCGGTCGGGCAAAAACATTCAGTACTTC
CASSQVRSGKNIQYF
>.|.|TRBV6-2/TRBV6-3|TRBJ1-2
TGTGCCAGCAGTTACAGCCAGGGGACGAAGTATGGCTACACCTTC
CASSYSQGTKYGYTF
>.|TRBD1|TRBV2|TRBJ1-1
TGTGCCAGCAGGACAGGGGGCGTTGAAGCTTTCTTT
CASRTGGVEAFF
>once|.|TRBV6-6|TRBJ2-5
TGTGCCAGCAGCAAAACAGGGTACGAGACCCAGTACTTC
CASSKTGYETQYF
>.|TRBD2|TRBV7-3|TRBJ2-5
TGTGCCAGCAGCACTAGCGGGGGGGAGACCCAGTACTTC
CASSTSGGETQYF
>.|TRBD1|TRBV28|TRBJ2-3
TGTGCCAGCAGTCGGGACAGGGGGTTAAATACGCAGTATTTT
CASSRDRGLNTQYF
>.|.|TRBV27|TRBJ2-1
TGTGCCAGCAGTTTAACCGTCGGTTTCTACAATGAGCAGTTCTTC
CASSLTVGFYNEQFF
>.|.|TRBV7-2|TRBJ2-5
TGTGCCAGCAGCTTAGTGGGGGGGGCGGAGACCCAGTACTTC
CASSLVGGAETQYF
>.|.|TRBV9|TRBJ2-5
TGTGCCAGCAGCCTCGGACTCGACGGGGAGACCCAGTACTTC
CASSLGLDGETQYF
>.|TRBD1|TRBV5-6|TRBJ2-5
TGTGCCAGCAGCGTACCACAGGGGGGTGGACAAGAGACCCAGTACTTC
CASSVPQGGGQETQYF
>many|TRBD1|TRBV29-1|TRBJ2-7
TGCAGCGCTGTGGGACAGGGGGGTTGGGAGCAGTACTTC
CSAVGQGGWEQYF
>.|.|TRBV20-1|TRBJ1-2
TGCAGTGCCCTAATCTATGGCTACACCTTC
CSALIYGYTF
>.|.|TRBV27|TRBJ1-5
TGTGCCAGCAAAAGCGGGAACAGCAATCAGCCCCAGCATTTT
CASKSGNSNQPQHF
>.|TRBD2|TRBV6-5|TRBJ2-2
TGTGCCAGCAGTTACGTGGAGGGAGGGAGCGGGGAGCTGTTTTTT
CASSYVEGGSGELFF
>.|TRBD1|TRBV5-1|TRBJ2-3
TGCGCCAGCGGCTCCGGGACAGGGAGGGGCACAGATACGCAGTATTTT
CASGSGTGRGTDTQYF
>.|TRBD2|TRBV6-2/TRBV6-3|TRBJ2-7
TGTGCCAGCAGTTTCGGGGGGGCGATACCCTACGAGCAGTACTTC
CASSFGGAIPYEQYF
>.|.|TRBV5-1|TRBJ2-5
TGCGCCAGCAGCCCGGGCGTGGGGGCGGGTGAGACCCAGTACTTC
CASSPGVGAGETQYF
>many|TRBD1|TRBV9|TRBJ1-2
TGTGCCAGCAGCCCAGGGACAGAGTATGGCTACACCTTC
CASSPGTEYGYTF
>.|TRBD2|TRBV7-3|TRBJ2-5
TGTGCCAGCAGCCAAGGGTCTGGGAGGGAAGAGACCCAGTACTTC
CASSQGSGREETQYF
>.|.|TRBV5-4|TRBJ2-3
TGTGCCAGCAGCTCCGGACTTCCCTCCACAGATACGCAGTATTTT
CASSSGLPSTDTQYF
>.|TRBD1|TRBV5-1|TRBJ1-4
TGCGCCAGCAGCATCGGGACAGCTACTAATGAAAAACTGTTTTTT
CASSIGTATNEKLFF